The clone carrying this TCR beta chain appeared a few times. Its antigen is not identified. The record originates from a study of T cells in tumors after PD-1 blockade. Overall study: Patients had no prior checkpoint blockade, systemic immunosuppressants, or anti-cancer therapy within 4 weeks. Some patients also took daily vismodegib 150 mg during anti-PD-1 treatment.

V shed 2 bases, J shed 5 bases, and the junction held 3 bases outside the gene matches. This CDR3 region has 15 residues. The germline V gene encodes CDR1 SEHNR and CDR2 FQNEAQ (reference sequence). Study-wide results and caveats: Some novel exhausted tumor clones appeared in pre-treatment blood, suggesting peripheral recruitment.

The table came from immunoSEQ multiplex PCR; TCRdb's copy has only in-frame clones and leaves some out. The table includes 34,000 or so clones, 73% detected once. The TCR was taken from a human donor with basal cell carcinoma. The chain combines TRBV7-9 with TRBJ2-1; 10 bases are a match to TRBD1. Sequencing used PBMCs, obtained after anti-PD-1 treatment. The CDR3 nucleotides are TGTGCCAGCAGCTTAACCGGGACAGGGGACAATGAGCAGTTCTTC. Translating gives CASSLTGTGDNEQFF.